Listed below are T cell receptor beta chains from one sample, sequenced in a study of breast tumors, draining lymph nodes, adjacent tissues. A single record per CDR3 protein comes from TCRdb applying MiXCR to the multiplex PCR reads. The sample holds some 170,000 distinct CDR3 sequences, more than 25% seen once. Sequenced input: axillary lymph node tissue. The receptors come from a female donor with breast cancer. Some clones in this sample may be carry-over from other donors' samples. Both conserved end residues are part of each CDR3. A D gene is named only where the DNA matches it firmly. Clone size is shown for a subset of rows, as once, few, many or a class of expanded clone.

V: TRBV24-1
J: TRBJ2-2
D: TRBD1
size: many
DNA: TGTGCCACCAGACAGGGGGGGAACACCGGGGAGCTGTTTTTT
CDR3: CATRQGGNTGELFF

V: TRBV7-9
J: TRBJ1-1
D: NA
size: NA
DNA: TGTGCCAGCAGCTTAGCTGAGGGGATGAACACTGAAGCTTTCTTT
CDR3: CASSLAEGMNTEAFF

V: TRBV5-1
J: TRBJ2-2
D: NA
size: many
DNA: TGCGCCAGCAGCTTGAAGAGGGGGACGAACACCGGGGAGCTGTTTTTT
CDR3: CASSLKRGTNTGELFF

V: TRBV15
J: TRBJ2-4
D: NA
size: many
DNA: TGTGCCACCAGCATTTCAATAAACAGGGAGGACATTCAGTACTTC
CDR3: CATSISINREDIQYF

V: TRBV4-2
J: TRBJ2-3
D: NA
size: many
DNA: TGTGCCAGCAGCCAGGGGGGGACAGGCTCCACAGATACGCAGTATTTT
CDR3: CASSQGGTGSTDTQYF

V: TRBV27
J: TRBJ2-4
D: TRBD2
size: few
DNA: TGTGCCAGCAGTAGCCCGGGGGGAGCCAAAAACATTCAGTACTTC
CDR3: CASSSPGGAKNIQYF

V: TRBV24-1
J: TRBJ2-2
D: TRBD1
size: NA
DNA: TGTGCCACCGGGGGGACAGGGGGGACCGGAGAGCTGCTTTTT
CDR3: CATGGTGGTGELLF

V: TRBV7-2
J: TRBJ2-3
D: TRBD2
size: many
DNA: TGTGCCAGCAGCAATAGCGGGACCACAGATACGCAGTATTTT
CDR3: CASSNSGTTDTQYF

V: TRBV28
J: TRBJ2-7
D: NA
size: NA
DNA: TGTGCTAGAGATCCGTCGATGGGCTACGAGCAGTACTTC
CDR3: CARDPSMGYEQYF

V: TRBV20-1
J: TRBJ2-2
D: NA
size: once
DNA: TGCAGTGCTAGACGGGGGAGGACAACCGGGGAGCTGTTTTTT
CDR3: CSARRGRTTGELFF

V: TRBV4-1
J: TRBJ1-6
D: NA
size: NA
DNA: TGCGCCAGCAGCCAAGACACAGGGTATTCACCCCTCCACTTT
CDR3: CASSQDTGYSPLHF

V: TRBV7-2
J: TRBJ2-5
D: TRBD1
size: NA
DNA: TGTGCCAGCAGCACGGACAGGGGGCTGGGTGAGACCCAGTACTTC
CDR3: CASSTDRGLGETQYF

V: TRBV19
J: TRBJ2-7
D: TRBD1
size: NA
DNA: TGTGCCAGTAGTAACCCCGGGACAGGGTCCCACGAGCAGTGCTTC
CDR3: CASSNPGTGSHEQCF

V: TRBV6-1
J: TRBJ2-1
D: TRBD2
size: many
DNA: TGTGCCAGCAGTGTCTACGGGACTAGCGGGAGCAATGAGCAGTTCTTC
CDR3: CASSVYGTSGSNEQFF

V: TRBV30
J: TRBJ2-7
D: TRBD2
size: many
DNA: TGTGCCTGGAGTGGTGGGGAGGGGAGGGGTGCCTACGAGCAGTACTTC
CDR3: CAWSGGEGRGAYEQYF

V: TRBV6-5
J: TRBJ2-5
D: TRBD1
size: many
DNA: TGTGCCAGCAGTCCGGACAGGGGGCTGCAGACCCAGTACTTC
CDR3: CASSPDRGLQTQYF

V: TRBV9
J: TRBJ2-2
D: NA
size: NA
DNA: TGTGTCAGCAGCTTGGGACGGCCCACCGGGGAGCTGTTTTTT
CDR3: CVSSLGRPTGELFF

V: TRBV6-2/TRBV6-3
J: TRBJ1-2
D: NA
size: many
DNA: TGTGCCAGCAATCCTGAGGGTGGCTACACCTTC
CDR3: CASNPEGGYTF

V: TRBV20-1
J: TRBJ2-1
D: NA
size: many
DNA: TGCAGTGCTACCCCGAGATACAATGAGCAGTTCTTC
CDR3: CSATPRYNEQFF

V: TRBV7-2
J: TRBJ2-5
D: NA
size: NA
DNA: TGTGCCAGCAGTTCTCACACGCAAGGGACCCAGTACTTC
CDR3: CASSSHTQGTQYF

V: TRBV27
J: TRBJ2-1
D: TRBD2
size: NA
DNA: TGTGCCAGCATCCTTAGGACTAGCGGGAGAGATGAGCAGTTCTTC
CDR3: CASILRTSGRDEQFF

V: TRBV9
J: TRBJ2-2
D: TRBD2
size: many
DNA: TGTGCCAGCAGCGTCCTCCGAGCGGGGGGGCACACCGGGGAGCTGTTTTTT
CDR3: CASSVLRAGGHTGELFF

V: TRBV6-4
J: TRBJ1-6
D: NA
size: NA
DNA: TGTGCCAGCAGGGACGGGTGGGTTTTATCTAAGCCTCTGCAGCTGTGCTCCTATAATTCACCCCTCCACTTT
CDR3: CASRDGWVLSKPLQLCSYNSPLHF

V: TRBV7-3
J: TRBJ2-1
D: TRBD2
size: NA
DNA: TGTGCCAGCAATGTAGCGGGGGCTTCCTACAATGAGCAGTTCTTC
CDR3: CASNVAGASYNEQFF

V: TRBV9
J: TRBJ2-3
D: NA
size: NA
DNA: TGTGCCAGCAGCGCGCGATGGGGTGGGAGTGAGGTCAATGAGCAGTATTTT
CDR3: CASSARWGGSEVNEQYF

V: TRBV5-1
J: TRBJ1-2
D: NA
size: many
DNA: TGCGCCAGCAGCTCCGGTCGGTATGGCTACACCTTC
CDR3: CASSSGRYGYTF

V: TRBV12-3/TRBV12-4
J: TRBJ2-3
D: TRBD2
size: many
DNA: TGTGCCAACCGACTAGCGGGAGGTGTCACAGATACGCAGTATTTT
CDR3: CANRLAGGVTDTQYF

V: TRBV3-1
J: TRBJ2-3
D: NA
size: NA
DNA: TGTGCCAGCAGCCAAGGGAAGGGGACTCAGTATTTT
CDR3: CASSQGKGTQYF

V: TRBV29-1
J: TRBJ1-1
D: NA
size: few
DNA: TGCAGCGTTGAGTTGAACACTGAAGCTTTCTTT
CDR3: CSVELNTEAFF

V: TRBV11-2
J: TRBJ2-3
D: NA
size: many
DNA: TGTGCCAGCAGCGAGACAGACACCAGCACAGATACGCAGTATTTT
CDR3: CASSETDTSTDTQYF

V: TRBV6-6
J: TRBJ2-5
D: TRBD1
size: many
DNA: TGTGCCAGCAGTTACTCCCCTACCTTGGGACAGGGGAAAGAGACCCAGTACTTC
CDR3: CASSYSPTLGQGKETQYF

V: TRBV5-8
J: TRBJ2-7
D: NA
size: many
DNA: TGTGCCAGCAGCTCCTTCGGAGCCCGGACCGTTGACTACGAGCAGTACTTC
CDR3: CASSSFGARTVDYEQYF

V: TRBV28
J: TRBJ2-7
D: TRBD1
size: many
DNA: TGTGCCAGCAGCCTTGGAGCGACAGGGGCCCACGAGCAGTACTTC
CDR3: CASSLGATGAHEQYF

V: TRBV7-9
J: TRBJ1-2
D: TRBD1
size: NA
DNA: TGTGCCAGCAGCCGAACAGACAGGGGGCGTTGGTACGGCTACACCTTC
CDR3: CASSRTDRGRWYGYTF

V: TRBV11-2
J: TRBJ2-1
D: TRBD2
size: many
DNA: TGTGCCAGCAGCTTAGCCCGCAGGACTAGCGGGGGGAATGAGCAGTTCTTC
CDR3: CASSLARRTSGGNEQFF

V: TRBV25-1
J: TRBJ2-7
D: NA
size: NA
DNA: TGTGCCAGCAGTCCAGGGCTAAAGTACGAGCAGTACTTC
CDR3: CASSPGLKYEQYF

V: TRBV19
J: TRBJ2-5
D: TRBD2
size: many
DNA: TGTGCCAGTAGCCTTGGGGGGGGCCAAGAGACCCAGTACTTC
CDR3: CASSLGGGQETQYF

V: TRBV30
J: TRBJ2-7
D: NA
size: many
DNA: TGTGCCTGGAGCCCTGGGACTGGACGGTATTCCTTC
CDR3: CAWSPGTGRYSF

V: TRBV25-1
J: TRBJ1-2
D: NA
size: NA
DNA: TGTGCCAGCTTAACGGGGGCGTTGAACTATGGCTACACCTTC
CDR3: CASLTGALNYGYTF

V: TRBV27
J: TRBJ2-6
D: NA
size: many
DNA: TGTGCCAGCAGCGAATCGGCGATTTTTACGGGTACCGGGGCCAACGTCCTGACTTTC
CDR3: CASSESAIFTGTGANVLTF